The rows below give T cell receptor beta chains drawn from one sample of a study of blood T cell repertoires in COVID-19. Libraries were prepared by immunoSEQ multiplex PCR; TCRdb keeps only in-frame clonotypes and omits some of them. The table records 110,000 to 150,000 clones, under 85% of them present only once. The specimen was PBMCs or T cells enriched from blood (not recorded which). The receptors were gathered from a woman younger than 35 who had been exposed to COVID-19. Each CDR3 is given without its conserved first and last residue. Fields, in order: J gene, D gene, V gene, CDR3 protein. A D gene is named only where the DNA matches it firmly.

J gene: TRBJ2-1
D gene: TRBD2
V gene: TRBV5-1
CDR3 protein: ASSPGLAGGGSYNEQF

J gene: TRBJ1-2
D gene: NA
V gene: TRBV12-3/TRBV12-4
CDR3 protein: ASVVNYGYT

J gene: TRBJ1-2
D gene: NA
V gene: TRBV7-8
CDR3 protein: ASSNFGSRGNSYGYT

J gene: TRBJ2-7
D gene: NA
V gene: TRBV11-2
CDR3 protein: ASSGLTDYYEQY

J gene: TRBJ2-1
D gene: NA
V gene: TRBV27
CDR3 protein: ASSPNERSYNEQF

J gene: TRBJ2-1
D gene: TRBD2
V gene: TRBV20-1
CDR3 protein: SASLSGTRAYNEQF

J gene: TRBJ1-1
D gene: NA
V gene: TRBV18
CDR3 protein: ASSTDRKNTEAF

J gene: TRBJ2-3
D gene: NA
V gene: TRBV5-5
CDR3 protein: ASSFFARERVTQY

J gene: TRBJ2-7
D gene: TRBD2
V gene: TRBV27
CDR3 protein: ASSPLAGAVEQY

J gene: TRBJ1-2
D gene: TRBD1
V gene: TRBV6-6
CDR3 protein: ASSNRQGDYGYT

J gene: TRBJ2-5
D gene: TRBD2
V gene: TRBV4-3
CDR3 protein: ASSQSSIRGGRGQETQY

J gene: TRBJ2-3
D gene: TRBD2
V gene: TRBV5-8
CDR3 protein: ASSPGLAGVPFTDTQY

J gene: TRBJ2-5
D gene: TRBD2
V gene: TRBV28
CDR3 protein: ASSTSGWRGETQY

J gene: TRBJ2-1
D gene: NA
V gene: TRBV28
CDR3 protein: ASSLPGSSYNEQF

J gene: TRBJ1-3
D gene: TRBD1
V gene: TRBV5-3
CDR3 protein: ARSYGRDRGLSGNTIY

J gene: TRBJ1-1
D gene: TRBD1
V gene: TRBV6-5
CDR3 protein: ASTLTGGFTEAF

J gene: TRBJ1-1
D gene: NA
V gene: TRBV5-5
CDR3 protein: ASSLAIGTGPTTEAF

J gene: TRBJ1-1
D gene: TRBD1
V gene: TRBV3-1/TRBV3-2
CDR3 protein: ASSLIQGGEAF

J gene: TRBJ2-5
D gene: NA
V gene: TRBV19
CDR3 protein: ASSITASDQETQY

J gene: TRBJ2-7
D gene: NA
V gene: TRBV29-1
CDR3 protein: SVDRDGGGEQY

J gene: TRBJ1-2
D gene: TRBD1
V gene: TRBV5-6
CDR3 protein: ASSLYRTGGYGYT

J gene: TRBJ2-7
D gene: TRBD1
V gene: TRBV6-5
CDR3 protein: AILEQGRTDEQY

J gene: TRBJ2-1
D gene: NA
V gene: TRBV5-1
CDR3 protein: ASSPSAGTGYNEQF

J gene: TRBJ2-5
D gene: NA
V gene: TRBV12-3/TRBV12-4
CDR3 protein: ASSFLSIETQY

J gene: TRBJ2-2
D gene: TRBD1
V gene: TRBV2
CDR3 protein: ASTPNPGQVSGELF

J gene: TRBJ2-2
D gene: NA
V gene: TRBV28
CDR3 protein: ASSQPGYTDTGELF

J gene: TRBJ1-3
D gene: NA
V gene: TRBV2
CDR3 protein: ASSRVRNTIY

J gene: TRBJ2-3
D gene: TRBD2
V gene: TRBV9
CDR3 protein: ASSVTSGFTDTQY

J gene: TRBJ1-2
D gene: NA
V gene: TRBV28
CDR3 protein: ASSPPGDYGYT

J gene: TRBJ2-5
D gene: NA
V gene: TRBV11-2
CDR3 protein: ASSLGALAYETQY

J gene: TRBJ2-2
D gene: TRBD2
V gene: TRBV19
CDR3 protein: ASSNLAESTGELF

J gene: TRBJ2-7
D gene: TRBD1
V gene: TRBV29-1
CDR3 protein: SVVGEPGQGSYEQY

J gene: TRBJ2-5
D gene: TRBD2
V gene: TRBV11-2
CDR3 protein: ASSRGTSGRGETQY

J gene: TRBJ1-1
D gene: NA
V gene: TRBV10-3
CDR3 protein: AIRSSEGGITEAF

J gene: TRBJ2-1
D gene: TRBD2
V gene: TRBV11-1
CDR3 protein: ASSLTSGTYNEQF

J gene: TRBJ1-1
D gene: TRBD1
V gene: TRBV28
CDR3 protein: ASSVTGQVPEAF

J gene: TRBJ2-2
D gene: NA
V gene: TRBV24-1
CDR3 protein: ATSDSPGNTGELF

J gene: TRBJ2-7
D gene: TRBD2
V gene: TRBV5-1
CDR3 protein: ASSRFSGRAQEQY

J gene: TRBJ1-5
D gene: NA
V gene: TRBV9
CDR3 protein: ASSPRALGPQGNQPQH

J gene: TRBJ1-5
D gene: TRBD1
V gene: TRBV19
CDR3 protein: ASSIQTGGGQPQH

J gene: TRBJ1-2
D gene: NA
V gene: TRBV10-2
CDR3 protein: ASSSGLYGYT

J gene: TRBJ1-3
D gene: TRBD1
V gene: TRBV19
CDR3 protein: ASSIPGTGRNTIY

J gene: TRBJ2-7
D gene: TRBD1
V gene: TRBV11-2
CDR3 protein: ASSLMPTGGASYEQY

J gene: TRBJ1-4
D gene: NA
V gene: TRBV7-9
CDR3 protein: ASSLGSPNEKLF

J gene: TRBJ1-1
D gene: TRBD1
V gene: TRBV20-1
CDR3 protein: SASHFRQGWLDTEAF

J gene: TRBJ2-2
D gene: TRBD2
V gene: TRBV5-1
CDR3 protein: ASSLLAGGHPGELF

J gene: TRBJ2-5
D gene: TRBD1
V gene: TRBV4-3
CDR3 protein: ASSQDRARTQY

J gene: TRBJ1-2
D gene: NA
V gene: TRBV14
CDR3 protein: ASSPQTGYNYGYT